The sequence of this TCR beta chain was determined in a study of T cells after yellow fever vaccination. Study-wide results and caveats: There was a small share of clonotypes that showed up in both the CD4 and CD8 compartments. One caveat is that FACS-sorted repertoires could contain abundant clonotypes contaminating from the bulk population. Most primary-vaccination clones reappeared after the booster (approximately 96% CD4, approximately 88% CD8).

The CDR3 extends over 15 amino acids. Germline-derived CDR1 and CDR2 are SGHRS and YFSETQ. By 5'RACE template switching, TCR cDNA was produced, with a universal primer site and UMIs added in the process. TCRdb itself ran the 5' RACE reads through MiXCR, one entry per CDR3 protein. The table has approximately 150,000 distinct CDR3 sequences, roughly 6.2% seen once; the top ten hold 2.5% to 3.5%. Concerning this clonotype itself: Its specificity is not known. This may be a read error: a much more frequent sequence differs by one nucleotide.

The V gene is TRBV5-1, the J gene TRBJ2-1; 8 bases line up with TRBD1. The TCR was taken from a man between 18 and 35 years old who received the YFV17D yellow fever vaccine. Specimen: CD4+ T cells sorted from PBMCs, collected on the day of the first yellow fever vaccination. Here the CDR3 DNA reads TGCGCCAACAGCTTGGCCCCCTCAGGGGGCGTAGAGCAGTTCTTC. Its protein product is CANSLAPSGGVEQFF.